The rows below give T cell receptor beta chains drawn from one sample of a study of OX40 agonist ivuxolimab in advanced cancers. Using immunoSEQ multiplex PCR, the repertoire was profiled, and TCRdb retains in-frame clones only, with some absent. Among 45,000 to 65,000 clones listed, roughly nine tenths were seen once. This specimen was CD4+ or CD8+ T cells sorted from blood, taken in a trial of the OX40 agonist ivuxolimab. The receptor set was obtained from an adult with an advanced solid tumor such as melanoma, head and neck, liver or kidney cancer. The CDR3 runs from the conserved cysteine through the conserved F or W. Fields, in order: J gene, clone size, V gene, D gene, CDR3 DNA, CDR3 protein. D genes are given only for firm matches. Clone sizes are given selectively: once, few, many, or a class where the clone is expanded.

TRBJ1-2 NA TRBV4-3 NA TGCGCCAGCAGCCAAGATCGTGGAGGGAGCGGCTACACCTTC CASSQDRGGSGYTF
TRBJ2-3 once TRBV2 TRBD2 TGTGCCAGCCTGCTGAGGACTAGCGGGGGGGCCGGTACGCAGTATTTT CASLLRTSGGAGTQYF
TRBJ1-2 NA TRBV10-3 NA TGTGCCACAACGGAGGGGGTTGACAACTATGGCTACACCTTC CATTEGVDNYGYTF
TRBJ1-5 NA TRBV4-1 NA TGCGCCAGCAGCCAAACCCAGGGAAGCAATCAGCCCCAGCATTTT CASSQTQGSNQPQHF
TRBJ2-5 once TRBV6-5 TRBD1 TGTGCCAGCAGTGTCACCGACAGGGGGGAGACCCAGTACTTC CASSVTDRGETQYF
TRBJ2-6 NA TRBV12-2 NA TGTGCAAGTCGCCCCAACCGACCGCGTGGGGCTGGGGCCAACGTCCTGACTTTC CASRPNRPRGAGANVLTF
TRBJ1-1 NA TRBV5-6 NA TGTGCCAGCAGCTTGTTACCAGGGTCGGGCACTGAAGCTTTCTTT CASSLLPGSGTEAFF
TRBJ1-2 NA TRBV7-2 TRBD1 TGTGCCAGCAGCTTAGCCCTCGGACAGGCCGGCGGCTACACCTTC CASSLALGQAGGYTF
TRBJ1-2 NA TRBV2 TRBD1 TGTGCCAGCCACTGGACAGGGCGCTATGGCTACACCTTC CASHWTGRYGYTF
TRBJ2-3 NA TRBV15 TRBD2 TGTGCCACCAGCACTCGGACTAGCGGGGGGGCGGATACGCAGTATTTT CATSTRTSGGADTQYF
TRBJ2-3 NA TRBV5-1 NA TGCGCCAGCAGCTTGGGGGAAAGCACAGATACGCAGTATTTT CASSLGESTDTQYF
TRBJ1-4 NA TRBV5-4 TRBD1 TGTGCCAGCAGCCTAGGGGAGGGCCAGGGGGCTCATGAAAAACTGTTTTTT CASSLGEGQGAHEKLFF
TRBJ2-3 NA TRBV7-8 NA TGTGCCAGCAGCTTAGCCGGGTCAGGCACAGATACGCAGTATTTT CASSLAGSGTDTQYF
TRBJ1-1 NA TRBV19 NA TGTGCCAGTAACCCCCTTCAGGGTCTGAACACTGAAGCTTTCTTT CASNPLQGLNTEAFF
TRBJ2-3 NA TRBV4-1 TRBD2 TGCGCCAGCAGCCAATACACGGCGGGGGTCGATACAGATACGCAGTATTTT CASSQYTAGVDTDTQYF
TRBJ1-2 NA TRBV30 NA TGTGCCTGGAGTAGTCCCAGAGGCTACTATGGCTACACCTTC CAWSSPRGYYGYTF
TRBJ2-7 NA TRBV2 TRBD1 TGTGCCAGCAGTGGCACCGGGACAGGGCCCTACGAGCAGTACTTC CASSGTGTGPYEQYF
TRBJ1-1 NA TRBV19 NA TGTGCCAGTAGTATCCGGGACCCGAACACTGAAGCTTTCTTT CASSIRDPNTEAFF
TRBJ1-2 NA TRBV7-2 NA TGTGCCAGCAGCTTAGAGGGTTCGGTTGGGCTTGGCTATGGCTACACCTTC CASSLEGSVGLGYGYTF
TRBJ1-2 NA TRBV7-9 TRBD1 TGTGCCAGCAGCTCAGCGGACAGGGGAGTAACCTTC CASSSADRGVTF
TRBJ1-2 NA TRBV5-4 TRBD1 TGTGCCAGCAGCACAGCACAGGGGGCGTATGATGGCTACACCTTC CASSTAQGAYDGYTF
TRBJ2-7 once TRBV13 NA TGTGCCAGCAGCTTACAGGACAGAATCTACGAGCAGTACTTC CASSLQDRIYEQYF
TRBJ2-3 NA TRBV19 NA TGTGCCAGTAGTACGACGAGCACAGATACGCAGTATTTT CASSTTSTDTQYF
TRBJ1-4 NA TRBV5-6 NA TGTGCCAGCAGCGGGGCGCAGGAAACTAATGAAAAACTGTTTTTT CASSGAQETNEKLFF
TRBJ2-1 NA TRBV6-5 NA TGTGCCAGTACCTCCGGGGACGGGCAGTTCTTC CASTSGDGQFF
TRBJ1-1 NA TRBV30 TRBD1 TGTGCCTGGAACACCGGGACAGGGAACACTGAAGCTTTCTTT CAWNTGTGNTEAFF
TRBJ1-1 NA TRBV27 NA TGTGCCAGCAGTTTATACAGGGCCACTGAAGCTTTCTTT CASSLYRATEAFF
TRBJ2-7 NA TRBV5-6 NA TGTGCCAGCAGCTTAGGGTCCATATCCTACGAGCAGTACTTC CASSLGSISYEQYF
TRBJ2-7 NA TRBV5-6 TRBD1 TGTGCCAGCAGCTTGGGCCAGGGGGCCTACGAGCAGTACTTC CASSLGQGAYEQYF
TRBJ2-1 NA TRBV13 NA TGTGCCAGCAGCGCCGCTGGCTGGGGCGGGAATGAGCAGTTCTTC CASSAAGWGGNEQFF
TRBJ1-1 NA TRBV7-9 NA TGTGCCAGCAGCTTGGGACCGGGGGCTTTAGCAGGCACTGAAGCTTTCTTT CASSLGPGALAGTEAFF
TRBJ2-7 NA TRBV19 NA TGTGCCAGTAGCCTGGGGGACGGTATCTACGAGCAGTACTTC CASSLGDGIYEQYF
TRBJ2-7 few TRBV21-1 NA TGTGCCAGCCAACTAGGGGGGAGAAACTCCTACGAGCAGTACTTC CASQLGGRNSYEQYF
TRBJ2-1 NA TRBV7-9 TRBD2 TGTGCCAGCCCTAACTCGGGACTAGCGGGCTCCCCCGTGCAGTTCTTC CASPNSGLAGSPVQFF
TRBJ2-7 NA TRBV5-5 TRBD2 TGTGCCAGCATCCGGGGGGTGACTAGCGACTACGAGCAGTACTTC CASIRGVTSDYEQYF
TRBJ2-3 once TRBV13 TRBD2 TGTGCCAGCAGCTTGGGTAGCGGGGGTAGGGCGCAGTATTTT CASSLGSGGRAQYF
TRBJ2-1 NA TRBV30 NA TGTGCCTGGAGTGGAGGGAATGAGCAGTTCTTC CAWSGGNEQFF
TRBJ2-2 NA TRBV4-1 TRBD1 TGCGCCAGCAGCCCCTTCGGACAGGGAGGCACCGGGGAGCTGTTTTTT CASSPFGQGGTGELFF
TRBJ1-6 NA TRBV19 NA TGTGCCAGTAGTATTGACTTCCAGGATTCACCCCTCCACTTT CASSIDFQDSPLHF
TRBJ2-3 once TRBV4-1 TRBD2 TGCGCCAGCAGACATAGCGGGTCTACAGATACGCAGTATTTT CASRHSGSTDTQYF
TRBJ1-5 NA TRBV18 NA TGTGCCAGCTCACCCGGGGGGAGCAATCAGCCCCAGCATTTT CASSPGGSNQPQHF
TRBJ1-1 NA TRBV19 NA TGTGCCAGTAGGGTCACAGGCAACACTGAAGCTTTCTTT CASRVTGNTEAFF
TRBJ1-1 NA TRBV4-1 NA TGCGCCAGCAGCCACCGAGCGGAAGGGAGCACTGAAGCTTTCTTT CASSHRAEGSTEAFF
TRBJ1-2 NA TRBV4-1 NA TGCGCCAGCAGCCAAGCGACAGGATTCTATGGCTACACCTTC CASSQATGFYGYTF
TRBJ2-5 NA TRBV5-4 NA TGTGCCAGCAGCTTGGAAACAGAAGAGACCCAGTACTTC CASSLETEETQYF
TRBJ2-1 NA TRBV11-3 NA TGTGCCAGCAGCAGGTACGAATACAATGAGCAGTTCTTC CASSRYEYNEQFF
TRBJ2-5 once TRBV4-3 TRBD1 TGCGCCAGCAGCCAACTCCCGGGACAGGGCCAGGAGACCCAGTACTTC CASSQLPGQGQETQYF
TRBJ1-1 NA TRBV13 NA TGTGCCAGCAGCTTAGATTGGGGGGCAAACACTGAAGCTTTCTTT CASSLDWGANTEAFF
TRBJ2-7 NA TRBV30 TRBD1 TGTGCCTTAAGGGGACAGGGGGCATACGAGCAGTACTTC CALRGQGAYEQYF
TRBJ2-3 NA TRBV11-2 TRBD1 TGTGCCAGCAGCCCCTCCGAAGGACAGGTTAGAGATACGCAGTATTTT CASSPSEGQVRDTQYF
TRBJ2-7 NA TRBV7-9 NA TGTGCCAGCAGCTTAGAACGTGGGTTGGTCTACGAGCAGTACTTC CASSLERGLVYEQYF
TRBJ2-2 NA TRBV30 NA TGTGCCTGGGGCGTGGGAGCCCTGAACACCGGGGAGCTGTTTTTT CAWGVGALNTGELFF
TRBJ1-1 few TRBV4-1 NA TGCGCCAGCAGCCATCCAGGTGCCATTTTGGGGGCTTTCTTT CASSHPGAILGAFF